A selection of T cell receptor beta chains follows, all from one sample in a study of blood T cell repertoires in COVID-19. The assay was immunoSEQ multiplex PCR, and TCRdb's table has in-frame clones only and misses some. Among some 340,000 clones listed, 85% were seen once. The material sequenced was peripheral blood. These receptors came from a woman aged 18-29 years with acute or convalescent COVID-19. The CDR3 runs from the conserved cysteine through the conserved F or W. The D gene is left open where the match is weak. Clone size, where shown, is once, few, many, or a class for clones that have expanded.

TGTGCCAGCAGGCAGGGGGCGTCTGGGAGTTCACCCCTCCACTTT,CASRQGASGSSPLHF,TRBJ1-6,TRBV6-5,many,TRBD1
TGTGCCAGCAGTGAAGTGGGGGGAAGATCTGGAAACACCATATATTTT,CASSEVGGRSGNTIYF,TRBJ1-3,TRBV2,NA,NA
TGCAGCGTCCAAACAGGGGGTACTGAAGCTTTCTTT,CSVQTGGTEAFF,TRBJ1-1,TRBV29-1,NA,TRBD1
TGTGCCTGGAGCAGGGGGCTGGATGGCTACACCTTC,CAWSRGLDGYTF,TRBJ1-2,TRBV30,NA,TRBD1
TGTGCCAGTAGCCTACAGGGGGCTGTACAGCCCCAGCATTTT,CASSLQGAVQPQHF,TRBJ1-5,TRBV19,NA,TRBD1
TGTGCCAGCAGTCGACAGGCAGGGTACAACACTGAAGCTTTCTTT,CASSRQAGYNTEAFF,TRBJ1-1,TRBV6-5,NA,NA
TGTGCCAGCAGCGCGCCGGGACTAGCGGAGTACAATGAGCAGTTCTTC,CASSAPGLAEYNEQFF,TRBJ2-1,TRBV11-2,NA,TRBD2
TGTGCCAGCAGCGTAGGAGGGACAGGGGGGACCTACGAGCAGTACTTC,CASSVGGTGGTYEQYF,TRBJ2-7,TRBV9,once,TRBD1
TGCAGTGCTAGTTCACAGAGGCTGGACACCTATAGCAATCAGCCCCAGCATTTT,CSASSQRLDTYSNQPQHF,TRBJ1-5,TRBV20-1,NA,NA
TGTGCCACCAGCAGAGAGGAGGCAGGCAATCAGCCCCAGCATTTT,CATSREEAGNQPQHF,TRBJ1-5,TRBV15,few,NA
TGTGCCAGCAGTTATCCCGGGACAGGGGTAGGTCAGCCCCAGCATTTT,CASSYPGTGVGQPQHF,TRBJ1-5,TRBV6-6,NA,TRBD1
TGTGCCAGCAGCTTGGGCTCGGGACAGCAAGAGACCCAGTACTTC,CASSLGSGQQETQYF,TRBJ2-5,TRBV11-2,NA,TRBD1
TGTGCCAGCAGTGAAACCGGGACAGGGTCCCGTCTGCCCCAGCATTTT,CASSETGTGSRLPQHF,TRBJ1-5,TRBV2,NA,TRBD1
TGTGCCAGTAGCACAGGGGTCTCTGGAAACACCATATATTTT,CASSTGVSGNTIYF,TRBJ1-3,TRBV19,NA,TRBD1
TGTGCCAGCACCGAAGACAGGCGTCCGGCTGGAAACACCATATATTTT,CASTEDRRPAGNTIYF,TRBJ1-3,TRBV2,few,NA